Listed below are T cell receptor beta chains from one sample, sequenced in a study of pediatric ulcerative colitis. Assay used: immunoSEQ multiplex PCR; TCRdb lists only in-frame clones, some missing. The data hold about 64,000 clones, with 70% to 85% observed a single time. Sample: blood. These TCRs come from a boy between 10 and 17 years old with moderate ulcerative colitis. Both conserved end residues are part of each CDR3. The D gene is left open where the match is weak. Some rows mark clone size as missing; the rest say once, few, many or name a class of expanded clone.

TRBJ2-2 | NA | TRBV5-1 | NA | TGCGCCAGCAGACGAGTAGGCAGTACCTCTAACACCGGGGAGCTGTTTTTT | CASRRVGSTSNTGELFF
TRBJ1-5 | NA | TRBV6-1 | NA | TGTGCCAGCAGTGAAGGCGGGATTCAGCCCCAGCATTTT | CASSEGGIQPQHF
TRBJ1-2 | NA | TRBV5-4 | NA | TGTGCCAGCAGCTTGGTCAGTCTCGCTAACTATGGCTACACCTTC | CASSLVSLANYGYTF
TRBJ2-2 | NA | TRBV10-3 | NA | TGTGCCATCAGTGAGGGGTGGGAGACCACCGGGGAGCTGTTTTTT | CAISEGWETTGELFF
TRBJ2-5 | NA | TRBV11-3 | TRBD2 | TGTGCCAGCAGCAAAGTCGGGGGGGCCGCGATGGAGACCCAGTACTTC | CASSKVGGAAMETQYF
TRBJ2-2 | NA | TRBV4-2 | NA | TGTGCCAGCAGCCTACTGAGCACCGGGGAGCTGTTTTTT | CASSLLSTGELFF
TRBJ2-7 | NA | TRBV5-8 | NA | TGTGCCAGCAGGTCCTTGGGGGGACGGAGAAACTACGAGCAGTACTTC | CASRSLGGRRNYEQYF
TRBJ1-5 | once | TRBV19 | NA | TGTGCCAGTGATAATACCGGGCGCCTGATACATAATCAGCCCCAGCATTTT | CASDNTGRLIHNQPQHF
TRBJ2-7 | NA | TRBV5-8 | TRBD1 | TGTGCCAGCAGTAGGGACAGGGCGAACCTTCCCTACGAGCAGTACTTC | CASSRDRANLPYEQYF
TRBJ1-4 | few | TRBV6-1 | TRBD1 | TGTGCCAGCATCCTCAGCATACAGGGGGAAAAACTGTTTTTT | CASILSIQGEKLFF
TRBJ2-1 | NA | TRBV27 | TRBD2 | TGTGCCAGCAACCAGGGACTATCCCCCTACAATGAGCAGTTCTTC | CASNQGLSPYNEQFF
TRBJ1-3 | few | TRBV6-5 | TRBD1 | TGTGCCAGCAGAAGACAGGGTGTCGGAAACACCATATATTTT | CASRRQGVGNTIYF
TRBJ1-3 | few | TRBV30 | NA | TGTGCCTGGAGTGGGGGGCTTGGAAACACCATATATTTT | CAWSGGLGNTIYF
TRBJ1-2 | NA | TRBV7-2 | NA | TGTGCCAGCAGCTTAAGTCAGATCGGTAACTATGGCTACACCTTC | CASSLSQIGNYGYTF
TRBJ2-2 | NA | TRBV29-1 | NA | TGCAGCGTTGCCGTGGGACAGAACACCGGGGAGCTGTTTTTT | CSVAVGQNTGELFF
TRBJ2-7 | NA | TRBV30 | TRBD2 | TGTGCCTGGAGTCCCGGACTAGCGGCCTCCTACGAGCAGTACTTC | CAWSPGLAASYEQYF
TRBJ1-1 | few | TRBV9 | TRBD1 | TGTGCCAGCAGCGCCTCCGGGACAGGCAACACTGAAGCTTTCTTT | CASSASGTGNTEAFF
TRBJ1-5 | NA | TRBV6-1 | NA | TGTGCCAGCCGGGAGGGGGATCAGCCCCAGCATTTT | CASREGDQPQHF
TRBJ1-1 | NA | TRBV18 | NA | TGTGCCAGCTCACCACCGAACACGTGGAACACTGAAGCTTTCTTT | CASSPPNTWNTEAFF
TRBJ1-2 | few | TRBV6-5 | NA | TGTGCCAGCAGCCCCGACCGCAGCGCGGGCTACACCTTC | CASSPDRSAGYTF
TRBJ1-1 | few | TRBV5-5 | NA | TGTGCCAGCAGCTTGGGGGGGTTAGAGAGTGAAGCTTTCTTT | CASSLGGLESEAFF
TRBJ2-1 | NA | TRBV7-9 | TRBD1 | TGTGCCAGCAGCTTAGGACAGGGTCCTTACAATGAGCAGTTCTTC | CASSLGQGPYNEQFF
TRBJ1-2 | NA | TRBV6-1 | NA | TGTGCCAGCAAATTTGACCGCACGGCCTTCTATGGCTACACCTTC | CASKFDRTAFYGYTF
TRBJ2-2 | NA | TRBV6-4 | NA | TGTGCCAGCAGTGACTTGAAAGGGAACGGGGAGCTGTTTTTT | CASSDLKGNGELFF
TRBJ2-3 | NA | TRBV9 | TRBD2 | TGTGCCAGCAGCGTAATTGAGGAGCGGGAGACCGGAGATACGCAGTATTTT | CASSVIEERETGDTQYF
TRBJ1-1 | once | TRBV15 | TRBD1 | TGTGCCACCAGCAGATTACAGGGGGCGCGGGGGAACACTGAAGCTTTCTTT | CATSRLQGARGNTEAFF
TRBJ1-1 | few | TRBV5-1 | TRBD1 | TGCGCCAGCAGCGAGGGGGCAACTGAAGCTTTCTTT | CASSEGATEAFF